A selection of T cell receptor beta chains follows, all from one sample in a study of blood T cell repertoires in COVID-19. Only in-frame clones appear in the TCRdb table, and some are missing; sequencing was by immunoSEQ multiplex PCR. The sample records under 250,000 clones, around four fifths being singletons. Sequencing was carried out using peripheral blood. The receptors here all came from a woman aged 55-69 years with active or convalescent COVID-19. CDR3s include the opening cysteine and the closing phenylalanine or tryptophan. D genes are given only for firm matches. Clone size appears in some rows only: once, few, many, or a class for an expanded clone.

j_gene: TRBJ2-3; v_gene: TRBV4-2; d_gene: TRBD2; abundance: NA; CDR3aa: CASSQGGGQYF; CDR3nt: TGTGCCAGCAGCCAAGGCGGGGGGCAGTATTTT
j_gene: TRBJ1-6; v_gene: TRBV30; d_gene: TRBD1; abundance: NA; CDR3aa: CAARQGSFPNSPLHF; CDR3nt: TGTGCCGCAAGACAGGGGAGTTTCCCCAATTCACCCCTCCACTTT
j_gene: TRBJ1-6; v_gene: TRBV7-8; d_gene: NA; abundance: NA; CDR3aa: CASSLAEGRHSPLHF; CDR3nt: TGTGCCAGCAGCTTAGCGGAGGGGCGGCATTCACCCCTCCACTTT
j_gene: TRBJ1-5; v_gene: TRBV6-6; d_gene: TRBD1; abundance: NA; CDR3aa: CASERQGDYQPQHF; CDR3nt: TGTGCCAGTGAGAGACAGGGGGATTACCAGCCCCAGCATTTT
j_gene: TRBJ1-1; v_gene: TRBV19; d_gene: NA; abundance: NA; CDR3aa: CASSISNRPNTEAFF; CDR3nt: TGTGCCAGTAGTATCTCGAACAGGCCGAACACTGAAGCTTTCTTT
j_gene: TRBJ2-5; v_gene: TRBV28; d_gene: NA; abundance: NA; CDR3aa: CASSFSGLRETQYF; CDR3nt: TGTGCCAGCAGTTTTTCAGGGCTTAGGGAGACCCAGTACTTC
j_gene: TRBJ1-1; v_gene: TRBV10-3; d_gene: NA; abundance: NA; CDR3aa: CAISESAANTEAFF; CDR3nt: TGTGCCATCAGTGAGTCTGCGGCGAACACTGAAGCTTTCTTT
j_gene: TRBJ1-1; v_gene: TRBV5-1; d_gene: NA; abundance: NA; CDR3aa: CASSLRGRDTEAFF; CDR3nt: TGCGCCAGCAGCTTGAGGGGTCGGGACACTGAAGCTTTCTTT
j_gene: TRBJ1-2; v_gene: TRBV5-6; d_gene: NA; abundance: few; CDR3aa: CASSFFWEESYGYTF; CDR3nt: TGTGCCAGCAGCTTTTTCTGGGAGGAGTCCTATGGCTACACCTTC
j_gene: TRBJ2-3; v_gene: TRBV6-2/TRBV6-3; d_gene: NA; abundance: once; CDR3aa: CASSYETFSTDTQYF; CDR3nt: TGTGCCAGCAGTTACGAGACATTTAGCACAGATACGCAGTATTTT
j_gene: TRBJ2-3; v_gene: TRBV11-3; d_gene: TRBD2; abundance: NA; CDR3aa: CASSKLGLASTDTQYF; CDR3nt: TGTGCCAGCAGCAAATTAGGACTAGCGAGCACAGATACGCAGTATTTT
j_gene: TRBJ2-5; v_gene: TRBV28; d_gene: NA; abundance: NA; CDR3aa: CASRGRETQYF; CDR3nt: TGTGCCAGCAGGGGGCGGGAGACCCAGTACTTC
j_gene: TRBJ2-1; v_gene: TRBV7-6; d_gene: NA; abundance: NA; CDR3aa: CASSRGAGYNEQFF; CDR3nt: TGTGCCAGCAGCCGTGGGGCCGGATACAATGAGCAGTTCTTC
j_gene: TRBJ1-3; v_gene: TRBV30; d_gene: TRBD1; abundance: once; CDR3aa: CAWSTVRGQSGNTIYF; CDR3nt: TGTGCCTGGAGCACCGTGAGGGGGCAATCTGGAAACACCATATATTTT
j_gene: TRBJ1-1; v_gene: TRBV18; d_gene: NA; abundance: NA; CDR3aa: CASSPGGRVTEAFF; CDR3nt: TGTGCCAGCTCACCGGGGGGAAGAGTCACTGAAGCTTTCTTT
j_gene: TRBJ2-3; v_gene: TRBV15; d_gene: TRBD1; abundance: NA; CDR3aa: CATSQGTGVGDTQYF; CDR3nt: TGTGCCACCAGCCAGGGGACAGGGGTTGGAGATACGCAGTATTTT
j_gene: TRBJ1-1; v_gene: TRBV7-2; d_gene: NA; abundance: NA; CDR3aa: CASSLDRNRVTEAFF; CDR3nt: TGTGCCAGCAGCTTAGACCGAAACAGGGTTACTGAAGCTTTCTTT
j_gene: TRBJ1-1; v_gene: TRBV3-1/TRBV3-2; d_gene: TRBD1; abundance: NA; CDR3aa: CASSQGIGDSGGEAFF; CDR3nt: TGTGCCAGCAGCCAAGGAATTGGGGATTCAGGGGGTGAAGCTTTCTTT
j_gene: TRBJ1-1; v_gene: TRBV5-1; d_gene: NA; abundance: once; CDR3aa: CASSLGDSRAEAFF; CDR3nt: TGCGCCAGCAGCTTGGGTGACAGTAGGGCTGAAGCTTTCTTT
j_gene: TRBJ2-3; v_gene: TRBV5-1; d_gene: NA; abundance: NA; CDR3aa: CASSLLGPPDTQYF; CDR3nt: TGCGCCAGCAGCTTGTTGGGCCCGCCTGATACGCAGTATTTT
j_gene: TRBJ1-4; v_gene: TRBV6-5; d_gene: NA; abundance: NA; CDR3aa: CASSFRSNEKLFF; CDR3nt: TGTGCCAGCAGTTTCCGGTCTAATGAAAAACTGTTTTTT
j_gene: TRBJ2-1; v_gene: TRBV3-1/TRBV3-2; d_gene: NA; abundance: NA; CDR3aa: CASSQGREQFF; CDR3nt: TGTGCCAGCAGCCAAGGTCGGGAGCAGTTCTTC
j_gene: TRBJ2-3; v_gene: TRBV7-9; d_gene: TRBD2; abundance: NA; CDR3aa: CASSFSGGNGDTQYF; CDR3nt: TGTGCCAGCAGCTTTAGCGGGGGAAATGGTGATACGCAGTATTTT
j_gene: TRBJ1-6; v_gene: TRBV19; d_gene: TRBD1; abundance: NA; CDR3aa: CASQEVGGEVGSPLHF; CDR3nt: TGTGCCAGTCAAGAGGTAGGGGGCGAGGTAGGATCACCCCTCCACTTT
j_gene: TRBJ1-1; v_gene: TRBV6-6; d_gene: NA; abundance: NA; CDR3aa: CASSSTRAGVETEAFF; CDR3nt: TGTGCCAGCAGTTCCACTCGTGCAGGGGTTGAAACTGAAGCTTTCTTT
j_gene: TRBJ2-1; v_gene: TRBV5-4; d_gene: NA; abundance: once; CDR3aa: CASSTDTYNEQFF; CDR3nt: TGTGCCAGCAGCACGGACACCTACAATGAGCAGTTCTTC
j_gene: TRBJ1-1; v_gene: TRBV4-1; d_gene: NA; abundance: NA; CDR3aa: CASSQDPGDTEAFF; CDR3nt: TGCGCCAGCAGCCAGGATCCGGGGGACACTGAAGCTTTCTTT
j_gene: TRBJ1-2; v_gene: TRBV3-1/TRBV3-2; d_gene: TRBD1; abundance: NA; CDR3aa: CASSQGGTGGVYTF; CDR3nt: TGTGCCAGCAGCCAAGGCGGGACAGGGGGCGTCTACACCTTC
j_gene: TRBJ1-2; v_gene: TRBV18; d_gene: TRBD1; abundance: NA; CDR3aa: CASSLEQGIHYGYTF; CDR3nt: TGTGCCAGCTCACTAGAACAGGGGATCCACTATGGCTACACCTTC